Presented here are 18 T cell receptor beta chains from one specimen sequenced in a study of T cell responses to AZD1222 COVID-19 vaccine. Clones were sequenced by immunoSEQ multiplex PCR, and TCRdb holds only the in-frame ones, with some missing. This table holds some 150,000 clones, about 90% found once. Source: peripheral blood, taken 28 days after the second AZD1222 dose. The receptors were gathered from an adult who received the AZD1222 COVID-19 vaccine.

The chain joins TRBV19 to TRBJ1-2; no clear D. V lost 5 bases and J lost 8, with 21 bases in between. The CDR3 sequence is 15 residues long. Germline V gives CDR1 LNHDA, CDR2 SQIVND (reference sequence). The CDR3 loop is CASSPVLSGRRGYTF. Written as DNA, the CDR3 is TGTGCCAGTAGTCCCGTTTTATCTGGCCGTAGGGGCTACACCTTC.

This clone was counted a single time. This rearrangement joins TRBV7-2 to TRBJ1-6; 10 bases match TRBD1. V shed 5 bases, J shed 9 bases, and the junction held 7 bases outside the gene matches. Germline lookup yields CDR1 SGHTA and CDR2 FQGNSA. The length of the CDR3 is 15 residues. In DNA form, the CDR3 reads TGTGCCAGCAGCCGGTCCGGGACAGGGGTTTCACCCCTCCACTTT. Encoded protein: CASSRSGTGVSPLHF.

This clone is a singleton in its sample. This chain's CDR3 is CATSGGMNTEAFF. Here the CDR3 DNA reads TGTGCCACCTCAGGCGGAATGAACACTGAAGCTTTCTTT. The V gene is TRBV6-5, the J gene TRBJ1-1; D gene unclear. Germline CDR1 MNHEY, CDR2 SVGAGI. The CDR3 has 13 residues. V lost 10 bases and J lost 0, with 12 bases in between.

V usage is TRBV28 and J usage is TRBJ2-1; D assignment may be TRBD1 or TRBD2 (5 bases each). Looked up from germline, CDR1 is MDHEN and CDR2 is SYDVKM. This CDR3 comprises 15 residues. Between the trimmed V and J ends, which lost 7 bases and 0 bases, there was a span of 13 bases. The CDR3 here is CASTSGGVSYNEQFF. The DNA of the CDR3 is TGTGCCAGCACTTCTGGGGGAGTCTCCTACAATGAGCAGTTCTTC.

The gene calls are TRBV28 and TRBJ1-6; D is perhaps TRBD1 (6 bases). This CDR3 comprises 15 residues. Germline V lookup: CDR1 MDHEN, CDR2 SYDVKM. Trimming pared 5 bases from V and 8 bases from J, leaving 16 bases between. CDR3 DNA sequence: TGTGCCAGCAGTGTTACAGGGAAGGGGGATTCACCCCTCCACTTT. It specifies CASSVTGKGDSPLHF.

The chain has TRBV3-1 (or the pseudogene TRBV3-2) and TRBJ2-5, with a possible D match to TRBD1 (5 bases). V shed 4 bases and J shed 4 bases, with 13 bases lying between them. Germline V CDR1 and CDR2: LGHDT, YNNKEL (reference sequence). The CDR3 is 14 residues long. The DNA for the CDR3 is TGTGCCAGCAGCCCCTCCCAAAGGGGAGAGACCCAGTACTTC. It encodes CASSPSQRGETQYF.

This sequence joins TRBV12-3 or TRBV12-4 and TRBJ1-2; a possible D gene is TRBD1 (5 bases). The CDR3 runs 13 residues. Trimming cost V 10 bases and J 7 bases, with 19 bases left between them. The CDR3 DNA sequence: TGTGCCACAAGCCTAAAGGACATCTCTGGCTACACCTTC. Translated: CATSLKDISGYTF.

This rearrangement joins TRBV28 to TRBJ2-3, with TRBD2 matching 12 bases. This CDR3 spans 16 amino acids. With 5 bases clipped from V and 4 bases from J, the junction kept 7 bases outside the gene matches. CDR1 is MDHEN and CDR2 is SYDVKM in the germline V gene. CDR3 loop: CASSRTSGKGADTQYF. The CDR3 DNA reads TGTGCCAGCAGTCGGACTAGCGGGAAGGGGGCAGATACGCAGTATTTT.

This chain's CDR3 is CASSPGQGESPLHF. The CDR3 region has the DNA TGCGCCAGCAGCCCCGGACAGGGAGAATCACCCCTCCACTTT. The chain employs TRBV5-1 and TRBJ1-6; 8 bases line up with TRBD1. V trimming: 4 bases; J trimming: 10 bases; junction bases outside the gene matches: 7. Germline V CDR1 and CDR2: SGHRS, YFSETQ. The CDR3 spans 14 residues.

This clone was observed a single time. The chain carries TRBV7-2 and TRBJ2-2; D ambiguous. V was pared by 5 bases and J by 3 bases, with 13 bases between. Germline V gives CDR1 SGHTA, CDR2 FQGNSA. The CDR3 consists of 15 residues. The DNA for the CDR3 is TGTGCCAGCAGCCCCGAAAAAGTATACACCGGGGAGCTGTTTTTT. Encoded protein: CASSPEKVYTGELFF.

This clone showed up just once. The chain employs TRBV28 and TRBJ2-3; the D gene is possibly TRBD2 (6 bases). The CDR3 totals 13 residues. Germline lookup yields CDR1 MDHEN and CDR2 SYDVKM. V was shortened by 8 bases and J by 4 bases, with 13 bases between the two germline ends. Here the CDR3 DNA reads TGTGCCAGCTTTGCGGGACTCCCAGATACGCAGTATTTT. Translating it yields CASFAGLPDTQYF.

V is TRBV4-1 and J is TRBJ2-6; 7 bases line up with TRBD2. The CDR3 has 16 amino acids. Trimming took 0 bases from V and 4 from J; bases not matched to a gene: 3. Germline V gene data show CDR1 as MGHRA and CDR2 as YSYEKL. CDR3 amino acids: CASSQEAGAGANVLTF. CDR3 bases: TGCGCCAGCAGCCAAGAGGCGGGAGCAGGGGCCAACGTCCTGACTTTC.

CDR3 in amino acids: CASSTKTGGPTEAFF. The DNA of the CDR3 is TGTGCCAGTAGTACTAAGACAGGGGGCCCAACTGAAGCTTTCTTT. The V gene is TRBV19, the J gene TRBJ1-1; 10 bases fit TRBD1. The CDR3 has 15 residues. CDR1 LNHDA and CDR2 SQIVND come from the germline V gene (reference sequence). Losses at the gene ends were 4 bases for V and 5 bases for J; bases not matched to a gene: 7.

The genes are TRBV19 and TRBJ2-5; 8 positions match TRBD1. This CDR3 has 13 residues. With V trimmed by 4 bases and J by 2 bases, 0 bases remained unmatched. Germline CDR1 LNHDA, CDR2 SQIVND (reference sequence). The DNA of the CDR3 is TGTGCCAGTAGTAGACAGGGGCAAGAGACCCAGTACTTC. Its protein product is CASSRQGQETQYF.

The chain couples TRBV10-3 to TRBJ1-5; the match to TRBD1 covers 7 bases. The CDR3 consists of 13 residues. The germline V gene encodes CDR1 ENHRY and CDR2 SYGVKD. The trim removed 11 bases at V and 3 bases at J, leaving 7 bases unmatched. The CDR3 DNA reads TGTGCCGCCTCCGGGACAGACAATCAGCCCCAGCATTTT. Translation gives CAASGTDNQPQHF.

The chain employs TRBV10-3 and TRBJ2-6; D is perhaps TRBD1 (6 bases). The germline V gene encodes CDR1 ENHRY and CDR2 SYGVKD. V lost 10 bases, J lost 2 bases, and 9 bases lay in between. This CDR3 is 13 amino acids long. The chain's CDR3 is CATRGAGANVLTF. Written as DNA, the CDR3 is TGTGCCACCAGGGGTGCTGGGGCCAACGTCCTGACTTTC.

V and J are TRBV7-7 and TRBJ1-1, with D unclear. The V end lost 4 bases, the J end lost 1 base, and 7 bases lay between the germline ends. CDR1 SSHAT and CDR2 FNYEAQ come from the germline V gene (reference sequence). The CDR3 contains 13 residues. The CDR3 DNA reads TGTGCCAGCAGCTCCCAGCCGAACACTGAAGCTTTCTTT. Its translation: CASSSQPNTEAFF.

The chain combines TRBV6-5 with TRBJ1-2, with D hard to call. The ends were cut back, 7 bases at V and 10 bases at J, with 19 bases in the middle. CDR1 and CDR2 (germline): MNHEY, SVGAGI. This CDR3 has 13 residues. CDR3 protein: CASTSRAGRDYTF. CDR3 coding DNA: TGTGCCAGCACGAGTAGGGCCGGGCGTGACTACACCTTC.